Below, 21 T cell receptor beta chains from the same sample are listed, as sequenced in a study of T cell responses to AZD1222 COVID-19 vaccine. The data were produced by immunoSEQ multiplex PCR, yet TCRdb's version contains in-frame clones alone and is incomplete. The sample lists roughly 98,000 clones; around nine tenths were seen once. Specimen: peripheral blood, collected 28 days after the second AZD1222 dose. Source of these receptors: an adult who received the AZD1222 COVID-19 vaccine.

In DNA, the CDR3 is TGCGCCAGCAGCACCGGACAGGGCAATTCACCCCTCCACTTT. This translates into CASSTGQGNSPLHF. The genes are TRBV5-1 and TRBJ1-6, with 8 bases that match TRBD1. Germline-derived CDR1 and CDR2 are SGHRS and YFSETQ. V was clipped by 4 bases and J by 7 bases; unmatched bases: 4. CDR3 length: 14 amino acids.

This clone was detected only once. This chain connects TRBV25-1 to TRBJ2-1; 7 bases are shared with TRBD2. Trimming removed 7 bases from V and 4 bases from J; junction bases left unmatched: 7. The CDR3 contains 14 residues. The germline V gene encodes CDR1 MGHDK and CDR2 SYGVNS. The CDR3 sequence is CASTPWGGYNEQFF. DNA of the CDR3: TGTGCCAGCACCCCCTGGGGGGGTTACAATGAGCAGTTCTTC.

The chain couples TRBV3-1 (or the pseudogene TRBV3-2) to TRBJ2-1; the match to TRBD2 covers 15 bases. The ends lost 4 bases at V and 4 bases at J; junction bases unmatched: 2. This CDR3 is built from 16 residues. Germline V lookup: CDR1 LGHDT, CDR2 YNNKEL (reference sequence). This chain's CDR3 is CASSRGLAGGYNEQFF. CDR3 in DNA: TGTGCCAGCAGCCGAGGACTAGCGGGAGGGTACAATGAGCAGTTCTTC.

The genes are TRBV29-1 and TRBJ1-4; no definite D call. With 6 bases removed from V and 4 bases from J, the gap between germline ends came to 9 bases. The CDR3 covers 12 residues. Germline CDR1 reads SQVTM; CDR2 reads ANQGSEA. The CDR3 nucleotides read TGCAGCGTGCCGGACCTTAATGAAAAACTGTTTTTT. It encodes CSVPDLNEKLFF. Combining the CDR3 with reference TRBV29-1 and TRBJ1-4 gives the whole variable domain SAVISQKPSRDICQRGTSLTIQCQVDSQVTMMFWYRQQPGQSLTLIATANQGSEATYESGFVIDKFPISRPNLTFSTLTVSNMSPEDSSIYLCSVPDLNEKLFFGSGTQLSVL.

This clone occurred once. CDR3 DNA: TGTGCCAGCTCACCTATTCAGGGGGCGGTCTATGGCTACACCTTC. It specifies CASSPIQGAVYGYTF. The V call is TRBV18, the J call TRBJ1-2; 8 bases match TRBD1. The germline CDR1 and CDR2 sequences are KGHSH and LQKENI. The CDR3 runs to 15 residues. With 3 bases clipped from V and 4 bases from J, the junction kept 7 bases outside the gene matches. Full variable domain (missing parts from reference TRBV18 and TRBJ1-2): NAGVMQNPRHLVRRRGQEARLRCSPMKGHSHVYWYRQLPEEGLKFMVYLQKENIIDESGMPKERFSAEFPKEGPSILRIQQVVRGDSAAYFCASSPIQGAVYGYTFGSGTRLTVV.

The rearrangement links TRBV7-9 to TRBJ2-7; D may be TRBD2 (6 bases). V lost 6 bases to trimming and J lost 2 bases, with 11 bases between them. CDR1 SEHNR and CDR2 FQNEAQ come from the germline V gene (reference sequence). The CDR3 sequence is 13 residues long. In DNA form, the CDR3 reads TGTGCCAGCAGAGGGACTTCTGCCTACGAGCAGTACTTC. It specifies CASRGTSAYEQYF.

The chain employs TRBV18 and TRBJ1-4, with no clear D. This CDR3 spans 13 amino acids. The V gene's germline CDR1 is KGHSH and CDR2 LQKENI. With 4 bases removed from V and 8 bases from J, the gap between germline ends came to 11 bases. The CDR3 DNA sequence: TGTGCCAGCTCACAGGACCTCGACGAAAAACTGTTTTTT. This translates into CASSQDLDEKLFF.

The chain links TRBV5-4 to TRBJ1-3; 8 bases fit TRBD1. This CDR3 region has 17 residues. The V and J ends lost 1 base and 3 bases, in that order; junction bases with no gene match: 9. The germline CDR1 and CDR2 sequences are SGHNT and YYREEE (reference sequence). CDR3 DNA sequence: TGTGCCAGCAGCTTGTTTCAGGGGGCCTGGGGTGGAAACACCATATATTTT. Protein: CASSLFQGAWGGNTIYF.

This chain links TRBV18 with TRBJ2-7, with TRBD1 as a possible D gene (6 bases). The CDR3 consists of 15 residues. Germline V CDR1 and CDR2: KGHSH, LQKENI. Trimming pared 1 base from V and 1 base from J, leaving 11 bases between. The CDR3 reads CASSPRQEPSYEQYF. The CDR3 DNA reads TGTGCCAGCTCACCACGACAGGAGCCTTCCTACGAGCAGTACTTC.

This clone was seen a single time. The gene calls are TRBV9 and TRBJ2-7, with D possibly TRBD1 on 6 matching bases. The CDR3 consists of 15 residues. Trimming stripped 2 bases from V and 0 bases from J, with 12 bases between. CDR1 and CDR2 from the germline V gene are SGDLS and YYNGEE. CDR3 sequence: CASSVDDRSSYEQYF. CDR3 nucleotides: TGTGCCAGCAGCGTGGACGACAGGAGCTCCTACGAGCAGTACTTC. The complete variable domain, with remaining parts taken from reference TRBV9 and TRBJ2-7, reads DSGVTQTPKHLITATGQRVTLRCSPRSGDLSVYWYQQSLDQGLQFLIQYYNGEERAKGNILERFSAQQFPDLHSELNLSSLELGDSALYFCASSVDDRSSYEQYFGPGTRLTVT.

J is TRBJ1-5 and V is TRBV19; 7 bases are shared with TRBD1. CDR1 and CDR2 from the germline V gene are LNHDA and SQIVND (reference sequence). The CDR3 covers 14 residues. J gave up 7 bases and V 5 bases, and 8 bases lay outside the gene matches. The CDR3 DNA sequence: TGTGCCAGTAGTGGAACAGGGGCAAGACAGCCCCAGCATTTT. Its translation is CASSGTGARQPQHF.

V gene TRBV2 combines with J gene TRBJ1-2; 8 bases align to TRBD1. The CDR3 totals 14 residues. V dropped 3 bases and J dropped 3; count of bases not matched to a gene: 3. CDR1 is SNHLY and CDR2 is FYNNEI in the germline V gene. CDR3 coding DNA: TGTGCCAGCAGTGAGGACAGGGTGGACTATGGCTACACCTTC. This sequence encodes CASSEDRVDYGYTF.

The V call is TRBV5-4, the J call TRBJ2-3; 9 nucleotides match TRBD2. Germline CDR1 is SGHNT and CDR2 is YYREEE (reference sequence). The J segment lost 1 base and the V segment lost 0 bases, leaving 15 bases of the junction unmatched. The CDR3 consists of 20 residues. The CDR3 sequence: CASSLVSLAGAPRRTDTQYF. The CDR3 DNA is TGTGCCAGCAGCTTGGTATCTTTAGCGGGAGCCCCCCGCCGCACAGATACGCAGTATTTT.

This clone turned up a few times. The rearrangement joins TRBV29-1 to TRBJ1-1; unclear D gene. The V gene lost 7 bases and the J gene lost 0 bases, with 9 bases spanning the gap. This CDR3 is 12 amino acids long. Germline V gives CDR1 SQVTM, CDR2 ANQGSEA. The CDR3 nucleotides read TGCAGCGCCGACATTTTGAACACTGAAGCTTTCTTT. Translation gives CSADILNTEAFF. The whole variable domain, filled in from reference TRBV29-1 and TRBJ1-1, reads SAVISQKPSRDICQRGTSLTIQCQVDSQVTMMFWYRQQPGQSLTLIATANQGSEATYESGFVIDKFPISRPNLTFSTLTVSNMSPEDSSIYLCSADILNTEAFFGQGTRLTVV.

This clone was recorded a few times. The chain has TRBV18 and TRBJ2-1; 10 bases line up with TRBD2. Per the germline V gene, CDR1 is KGHSH and CDR2 is LQKENI. CDR3 length: 14 residues. V dropped 7 bases and J dropped 6; count of bases not matched to a gene: 6. CDR3 region: CASYPSSGSNEQFF. CDR3 coding DNA: TGTGCCAGCTACCCTTCTAGCGGGAGCAATGAGCAGTTCTTC.

The V call is TRBV29-1, the J call TRBJ1-1, with a tentative D call TRBD1 (5 bases). The CDR3 extends over 13 amino acids. Trimming removed 7 bases at V and 1 base at J, with 13 bases between. Per the germline V gene, CDR1 is SQVTM and CDR2 is ANQGSEA. The CDR3 DNA sequence: TGCAGCGGGGCGCCAGGGACGAACACTGAAGCTTTCTTT. It codes for CSGAPGTNTEAFF.

The chain employs TRBV2 and TRBJ1-3, with unresolved D. The V gene lost 6 bases and the J gene lost 2 bases, with 17 bases spanning the gap. CDR3 length: 16 amino acids. Germline V gene sequence: CDR1 SNHLY, CDR2 FYNNEI. The chain's CDR3 is CASSPRWTQAGNTIYF. For the CDR3, the DNA is TGTGCCAGCAGCCCGCGGTGGACGCAGGCTGGAAACACCATATATTTT.

The CDR3 spells CASSPGRLNTGELFF. The CDR3 DNA sequence: TGTGCCAGCAGCCCCGGGCGACTCAACACCGGGGAGCTGTTTTTT. The chain couples TRBV7-8 to TRBJ2-2, with D hard to call. In germline, CDR1 is SGHVS, CDR2 FQNEAQ. The CDR3 contains 15 residues. V shed 5 bases and J shed 2 bases, with 12 bases lying between them.

By share, this clone counts as medium-sized. This sequence joins TRBV7-9 and TRBJ1-1; no reliable D call. CDR1 and CDR2 (germline): SEHNR, FQNEAQ (reference sequence). Trimming shortened V by 5 bases and J by 6 bases, and 16 bases separated the two germline ends. The CDR3 runs to 14 residues. The CDR3: CASSPQLGMAEAFF. The CDR3 DNA reads TGTGCCAGCAGCCCGCAGTTAGGAATGGCTGAAGCTTTCTTT.

This sequence joins TRBV29-1 and TRBJ1-3; D gene unclear. Germline assignment: CDR1 SQVTM and CDR2 ANQGSEA. The CDR3 contains 16 residues. The germline V and J ends were trimmed by 2 bases and 1 base, with 15 bases remaining between them. The CDR3 reads CSVEKSPGASGNTIYF. The CDR3 nucleotides read TGCAGCGTTGAAAAATCTCCGGGTGCATCTGGAAACACCATATATTTT.

The genes are TRBV4-2 and TRBJ2-7, with 11 positions matching TRBD2. Germline CDR1 reads LGHNA; CDR2 reads YNFKEQ. With V trimmed by 3 bases and J by 2 bases, 3 bases remained unmatched. The CDR3 covers 15 residues. The CDR3: CASSQGLAVTYEQYF. DNA for the CDR3: TGTGCCAGCAGCCAGGGACTAGCGGTAACCTACGAGCAGTACTTC.